A selection of T cell receptor beta chains follows, all from one sample in a study of type 1 and type 2 diabetes patients. TCRdb used MiXCR to reprocess the multiplex PCR reads, holding one entry per CDR3 protein. The table lists about 290,000 distinct CDR3 sequences, around 47% of them singletons. The specimen sequenced was peripheral blood mononuclear cells (PBMCs). The receptors were gathered from a man between 18 and 35 years old with type 2 diabetes. Both conserved end residues are part of each CDR3. The D gene is left open where the match is weak. Expanded clones are given a class, and other clones once, few, many or no size at all.

CDR3aa: CASSLGGATEAFF
CDR3nt: TGTGCCAGCAGCTTAGGTGGGGCGACTGAAGCTTTCTTT
d_gene: .
abundance: .
v_gene: TRBV7-6
j_gene: TRBJ1-1

CDR3aa: CASSPGTGSYEQYF
CDR3nt: TGTGCCAGCAGCCCCGGGACAGGGTCCTACGAGCAGTACTTC
d_gene: TRBD1
abundance: few
v_gene: TRBV12-3/TRBV12-4
j_gene: TRBJ2-7

CDR3aa: CASSQVSDRPFGEQFF
CDR3nt: TGCGCCAGCAGCCAAGTTTCGGACAGGCCTTTTGGTGAGCAGTTCTTC
d_gene: TRBD1
abundance: .
v_gene: TRBV4-1
j_gene: TRBJ2-1

CDR3aa: CASSVGQNSYEQYF
CDR3nt: TGTGCCAGCAGTGTCGGACAAAACTCCTACGAGCAGTACTTC
d_gene: .
abundance: .
v_gene: TRBV28
j_gene: TRBJ2-7

CDR3aa: CASSLAGQGNTIYF
CDR3nt: TGCGCCAGCAGCTTGGCGGGACAGGGAAACACCATATATTTT
d_gene: TRBD1
abundance: .
v_gene: TRBV5-1
j_gene: TRBJ1-3

CDR3aa: CASSEAENTEAFF
CDR3nt: TGTGCCAGCAGTGAGGCAGAGAACACTGAAGCTTTCTTT
d_gene: .
abundance: .
v_gene: TRBV19
j_gene: TRBJ1-1

CDR3aa: CASSLHGQGKIEAFF
CDR3nt: TGTGCCAGCAGCCTACATGGACAGGGGAAGATTGAAGCTTTCTTT
d_gene: TRBD1
abundance: .
v_gene: TRBV12-3/TRBV12-4
j_gene: TRBJ1-1

CDR3aa: CAWSPRGGETQYF
CDR3nt: TGTGCCTGGAGTCCCAGGGGGGGGGAGACCCAGTACTTC
d_gene: .
abundance: few
v_gene: TRBV30
j_gene: TRBJ2-5

CDR3aa: CASSIKQGNSPLHF
CDR3nt: TGTGCCAGTAGTATAAAACAGGGGAATTCACCCCTCCACTTT
d_gene: TRBD1
abundance: few
v_gene: TRBV19
j_gene: TRBJ1-6

CDR3aa: CASSQQGGDTEAFF
CDR3nt: TGTGCCAGTAGTCAACAGGGGGGAGACACTGAAGCTTTCTTT
d_gene: TRBD1
abundance: .
v_gene: TRBV19
j_gene: TRBJ1-1

CDR3aa: CASSVDRRGYGYTF
CDR3nt: TGCGCCAGCAGCGTAGACAGGAGGGGCTATGGCTACACCTTC
d_gene: .
abundance: .
v_gene: TRBV4-3
j_gene: TRBJ1-2

CDR3aa: CASSPGPEETQYF
CDR3nt: TGTGCCAGCAGTCCGGGACCAGAAGAGACCCAGTACTTC
d_gene: .
abundance: few
v_gene: TRBV2
j_gene: TRBJ2-5

CDR3aa: CASSLRTSSADTQYF
CDR3nt: TGTGCCAGCAGTTTACGGACTAGTAGCGCAGATACGCAGTATTTT
d_gene: TRBD2
abundance: .
v_gene: TRBV12-3/TRBV12-4
j_gene: TRBJ2-3

CDR3aa: CASSLSDQKGKLFF
CDR3nt: TGTGCCAGCAGTTTATCGGACCAGAAGGGAAAACTGTTTTTT
d_gene: .
abundance: .
v_gene: TRBV28
j_gene: TRBJ1-4

CDR3aa: CASSQGQAYQETQYF
CDR3nt: TGCGCCAGCAGCCAAGGACAGGCGTACCAAGAGACCCAGTACTTC
d_gene: .
abundance: .
v_gene: TRBV4-1
j_gene: TRBJ2-5

CDR3aa: CASSTLHRVNTEAFF
CDR3nt: TGTGCCAGTAGTACCCTTCACAGGGTGAACACTGAAGCTTTCTTT
d_gene: .
abundance: once
v_gene: TRBV19
j_gene: TRBJ1-1

CDR3aa: CASSLYNPLTGNLVMNTEAFF
CDR3nt: TGCGCCAGCAGCTTGTACAACCCGTTGACAGGGAATTTAGTAATGAACACTGAAGCTTTCTTT
d_gene: TRBD1
abundance: .
v_gene: TRBV5-1
j_gene: TRBJ1-1

CDR3aa: CASGRGRQTQYF
CDR3nt: TGTGCCAGCGGGCGGGGGAGACAGACCCAGTACTTC
d_gene: TRBD2
abundance: .
v_gene: TRBV15
j_gene: TRBJ2-5

CDR3aa: CATSDLAQNYNEQFF
CDR3nt: TGTGCCACCAGTGATTTAGCACAGAACTACAATGAGCAGTTCTTC
d_gene: .
abundance: .
v_gene: TRBV24-1
j_gene: TRBJ2-1

CDR3aa: CASSYRQDYGYTF
CDR3nt: TGTGCCAGCAGTTACAGGCAGGACTATGGCTACACCTTC
d_gene: .
abundance: .
v_gene: TRBV6-2/TRBV6-3
j_gene: TRBJ1-2

CDR3aa: CASSFYRHLNTEAFF
CDR3nt: TGTGCCAGCAGCTTTTACCGACACTTGAACACTGAAGCTTTCTTT
d_gene: .
abundance: .
v_gene: TRBV7-2
j_gene: TRBJ1-1

CDR3aa: CSAARQVPYEQYF
CDR3nt: TGCAGTGCTGCCCGACAGGTCCCCTACGAGCAGTACTTC
d_gene: .
abundance: few
v_gene: TRBV20-1
j_gene: TRBJ2-7

CDR3aa: CASSFRPLGDTEAFF
CDR3nt: TGTGCCAGTAGTTTCCGCCCCCTCGGGGACACTGAAGCTTTCTTT
d_gene: .
abundance: .
v_gene: TRBV19
j_gene: TRBJ1-1

CDR3aa: CASSLLGSDEYTQYF
CDR3nt: TGCGCCAGCAGCTTGCTGGGTTCCGATGAGTATACGCAGTATTTT
d_gene: .
abundance: .
v_gene: TRBV5-1
j_gene: TRBJ2-3

CDR3aa: CAWSILNEQFF
CDR3nt: TGTGCCTGGAGTATTCTGAATGAGCAGTTCTTC
d_gene: .
abundance: .
v_gene: TRBV30
j_gene: TRBJ2-1

CDR3aa: CSAPLGHYGYTF
CDR3nt: TGCAGTGCTCCGTTGGGCCACTATGGCTACACCTTC
d_gene: .
abundance: once
v_gene: TRBV20-1
j_gene: TRBJ1-2

CDR3aa: CSVDLGNYGYTF
CDR3nt: TGCAGCGTTGATCTGGGTAACTATGGCTACACCTTC
d_gene: .
abundance: .
v_gene: TRBV29-1
j_gene: TRBJ1-2

CDR3aa: CASSSQGSADTQYF
CDR3nt: TGCGCCAGCAGTTCACAGGGGTCGGCAGATACGCAGTATTTT
d_gene: TRBD1
abundance: few
v_gene: TRBV10-1
j_gene: TRBJ2-3

CDR3aa: CASGLGETSEQFF
CDR3nt: TGTGCCAGTGGGTTGGGGGAGACGAGTGAGCAGTTCTTC
d_gene: .
abundance: .
v_gene: TRBV7-2
j_gene: TRBJ2-1

CDR3aa: CASSFEDSTNQPQHF
CDR3nt: TGTGCCAGCAGCTTTGAAGACAGCACCAATCAGCCCCAGCATTTT
d_gene: .
abundance: .
v_gene: TRBV7-2
j_gene: TRBJ1-5

CDR3aa: CSVDLTGMRNEQYF
CDR3nt: TGCAGCGTTGACCTGACAGGGATGAGGAACGAGCAGTACTTC
d_gene: TRBD1
abundance: few
v_gene: TRBV29-1
j_gene: TRBJ2-7

CDR3aa: CASAPGLARFDTQYF
CDR3nt: TGTGCCAGCGCACCGGGACTAGCTAGGTTTGATACGCAGTATTTT
d_gene: TRBD2
abundance: .
v_gene: TRBV7-8
j_gene: TRBJ2-3

CDR3aa: CASSYTGQHYGYTF
CDR3nt: TGTGCCAGCAGTTACACGGGACAGCACTATGGCTACACCTTC
d_gene: TRBD1
abundance: many
v_gene: TRBV12-3/TRBV12-4
j_gene: TRBJ1-2

CDR3aa: CASRHPRTSGPYEQYF
CDR3nt: TGTGCCAGCAGACATCCTAGGACTAGCGGACCCTACGAGCAGTACTTC
d_gene: TRBD2
abundance: .
v_gene: TRBV7-8
j_gene: TRBJ2-7

CDR3aa: CASSLPQGPYEQYF
CDR3nt: TGTGCCAGCAGTCTACCACAGGGGCCGTACGAGCAGTACTTC
d_gene: TRBD1
abundance: .
v_gene: TRBV28
j_gene: TRBJ2-7

CDR3aa: CASSVDRGRSGYTF
CDR3nt: TGTGCCAGCAGCGTAGATAGGGGGCGAAGTGGCTACACCTTC
d_gene: TRBD1
abundance: .
v_gene: TRBV13
j_gene: TRBJ1-2

CDR3aa: CASSLSWSYEQYF
CDR3nt: TGTGCCAGCAGTTTATCTTGGTCCTACGAGCAGTACTTC
d_gene: .
abundance: few
v_gene: TRBV27
j_gene: TRBJ2-7

CDR3aa: CASSVESNEQFF
CDR3nt: TGTGCCAGCAGCGTAGAGTCCAATGAGCAGTTCTTC
d_gene: .
abundance: .
v_gene: TRBV9
j_gene: TRBJ2-1

CDR3aa: CAWSVSLGRVKSTGYEQYF
CDR3nt: TGTGCCTGGAGTGTTAGTTTAGGCAGGGTTAAATCGACTGGCTACGAGCAGTACTTC
d_gene: .
abundance: .
v_gene: TRBV30
j_gene: TRBJ2-7

CDR3aa: CATSGTGLSNQPQHF
CDR3nt: TGTGCCACCAGTGGGACAGGCCTTAGCAATCAGCCCCAGCATTTT
d_gene: TRBD1
abundance: .
v_gene: TRBV10-3
j_gene: TRBJ1-5

CDR3aa: CASSPTSGPTDTQYF
CDR3nt: TGTGCCAGCAGCCCGACTAGCGGACCCACAGATACGCAGTATTTT
d_gene: TRBD2
abundance: few
v_gene: TRBV7-2
j_gene: TRBJ2-3

CDR3aa: CASSVAQINTEAFF
CDR3nt: TGTGCCAGCAGCGTAGCCCAAATAAACACTGAAGCTTTCTTT
d_gene: .
abundance: .
v_gene: TRBV9
j_gene: TRBJ1-1

CDR3aa: CAWARAYEQYF
CDR3nt: TGTGCCTGGGCCAGGGCGTACGAGCAGTACTTC
d_gene: .
abundance: once
v_gene: TRBV30
j_gene: TRBJ2-7

CDR3aa: CASSYTTPTDYQPQHF
CDR3nt: TGTGCCAGCAGTTACACCACACCGACCGATTATCAGCCCCAGCATTTT
d_gene: .
abundance: few
v_gene: TRBV6-2/TRBV6-3
j_gene: TRBJ1-5

CDR3aa: CASSPGFGLAGVYNEQFF
CDR3nt: TGTGCCAGTAGTCCAGGGTTCGGACTAGCGGGAGTCTACAATGAGCAGTTCTTC
d_gene: TRBD2
abundance: .
v_gene: TRBV19
j_gene: TRBJ2-1

CDR3aa: CASWGGMNTEAFF
CDR3nt: TGTGCCAGCTGGGGGGGAATGAACACTGAAGCTTTCTTT
d_gene: .
abundance: few
v_gene: TRBV28
j_gene: TRBJ1-1

CDR3aa: CASSFFPGTGEAFF
CDR3nt: TGTGCCAGCAGCTTCTTCCCCGGGACAGGTGAAGCTTTCTTT
d_gene: TRBD1
abundance: .
v_gene: TRBV7-8
j_gene: TRBJ1-1

CDR3aa: CASRTIRTETQYF
CDR3nt: TGTGCCAGCAGGACTATAAGGACGGAGACCCAGTACTTC
d_gene: .
abundance: .
v_gene: TRBV27
j_gene: TRBJ2-5

CDR3aa: CSAIGGRGSTYTGELFF
CDR3nt: TGCAGTGCTATCGGTGGCAGGGGGTCGACTTACACCGGGGAGCTGTTTTTT
d_gene: TRBD1
abundance: .
v_gene: TRBV20-1
j_gene: TRBJ2-2

CDR3aa: CASGATSSYNSPLHF
CDR3nt: TGTGCCAGCGGGGCCACGTCCTCCTATAATTCACCCCTCCACTTT
d_gene: .
abundance: .
v_gene: TRBV9
j_gene: TRBJ1-6

CDR3aa: CSARDGSGYNEQFF
CDR3nt: TGCAGTGCTAGAGATGGTAGCGGGTACAATGAGCAGTTCTTC
d_gene: TRBD2
abundance: .
v_gene: TRBV20-1
j_gene: TRBJ2-1

CDR3aa: CATSTQGPNLFF
CDR3nt: TGTGCCACCAGCACTCAGGGACCAAATTTGTTTTTT
d_gene: .
abundance: .
v_gene: TRBV15
j_gene: TRBJ2-2

CDR3aa: CASRLPGPISGEYGCTF
CDR3nt: TGTGCCAGCAGGTTACCGGGACCCATCTCCGGCGAGTATGGCTGCACCTTC
d_gene: .
abundance: .
v_gene: TRBV6-5
j_gene: TRBJ1-2

CDR3aa: CASSQLRTVEKETQYF
CDR3nt: TGTGCCAGCAGCCAACTACGGACCGTAGAGAAAGAGACCCAGTACTTC
d_gene: .
abundance: .
v_gene: TRBV7-8
j_gene: TRBJ2-5